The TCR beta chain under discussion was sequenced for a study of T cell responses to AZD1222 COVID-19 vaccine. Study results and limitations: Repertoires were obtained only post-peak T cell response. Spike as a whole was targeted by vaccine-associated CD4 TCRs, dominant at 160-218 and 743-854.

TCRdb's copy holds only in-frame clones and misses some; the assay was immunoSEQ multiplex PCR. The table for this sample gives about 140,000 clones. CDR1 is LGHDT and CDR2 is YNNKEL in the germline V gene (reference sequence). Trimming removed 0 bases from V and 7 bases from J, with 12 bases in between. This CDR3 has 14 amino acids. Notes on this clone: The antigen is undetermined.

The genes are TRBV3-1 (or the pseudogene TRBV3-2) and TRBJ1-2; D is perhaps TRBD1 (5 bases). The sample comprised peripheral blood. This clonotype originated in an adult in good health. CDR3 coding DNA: TGTGCCAGCAGCCAAGACCTCAGGGTCCTTGGCTACACCTTC. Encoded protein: CASSQDLRVLGYTF.